This entry concerns a single T cell receptor (beta chain). The treatment is: some 20 received Ad26.COV2.S at low or high dose, single or two shots; about 5 received placebo; per-sample allocation not given. On day 63 after the first injection, vaccine and placebo recipients gave samples. This record comes from a study of Ad26.COV2.S vaccination and SARS-CoV-2 variants. Profiled with immunoSEQ multiplex PCR; TCRdb holds only in-frame clones, not every one. The sample has 400,000 to 450,000 clones; around 90% are singletons. The germline CDR1 and CDR2 sequences are DFQATT and SNEGSKA (reference sequence). The CDR3 has 11 residues. The V end was cut by 5 bases, the J end by 1 base, with 6 bases between.

The clonotype was recovered from a person between 18 and 65 years old who received the Ad26.COV2.S COVID-19 vaccine or a placebo. This chain links TRBV20-1 with TRBJ2-7; D is uncertain. Sequences were derived from peripheral blood, sampled in a trial of Ad26.COV2.S vaccine versus placebo. CDR3 bases: TGCAGTGCTGGGCTTTCCTACGAGCAGTACTTC. Translation gives CSAGLSYEQYF.